The 29 T cell receptor beta chains below all came from one sample that was sequenced in a study of shared clonotypes between healthy human individuals. Clones were read by immunoSEQ multiplex PCR, and TCRdb kept only the in-frame ones, dropping some. The sample includes around 500,000 clones, around 79% of them seen just once. The source material was PBMCs. The receptors originated from a woman aged 40 to 55 in good health. Some clones in this sample may be carry-over from other donors' samples.

CDR3 in amino acids: CSVPTGTGGYEQYF. CDR3 DNA: TGCAGCGTCCCAACCGGGACAGGGGGCTACGAGCAGTACTTC. The chain carries TRBV29-1 and TRBJ2-7; 11 positions agree with TRBD1. Germline CDR1 and CDR2: SQVTM and ANQGSEA. Trimming at V came to 6 bases and at J to 3 bases, leaving 7 bases not matched to a gene. CDR3 length: 14 residues.

The CDR3 sequence: CASSRGHDEQYF. CDR3 in DNA: TGTGCCAGCAGTAGGGGACATGACGAGCAGTACTTC. V is TRBV6-6 and J is TRBJ2-7; D may be TRBD1 (6 bases). Trimming cost V 5 bases and J 5 bases, with 10 bases left between them. The CDR3 is 12 amino acids. Germline CDR1 reads MNHNY; CDR2 reads SVGAGI (reference sequence).

As for this clone: A read error may be the cause here, since a much bigger clone is one base away. The chain recombines TRBV4-3 with TRBJ1-1, with a tentative D call TRBD1 (5 bases). The CDR3 extends over 17 amino acids. Germline-derived CDR1 and CDR2 are LGHNA and YSLEER. The V end lost 0 bases, the J end lost 1 base, and 15 bases lay between the germline ends. The CDR3 nucleotides read TGCGCCAGCAGCCAAGATCTAAGGTCGGGGGGGAACACTGAAGCTTTCTTT. It translates to CASSQDLRSGGNTEAFF.

J is TRBJ1-2 and V is TRBV6-1; 7 bases align to TRBD1. Germline V gene lookup returns CDR1 MNHNS and CDR2 SASEGT. V was clipped by 7 bases and J by 0 bases; unmatched bases: 2. The CDR3 loop spans 13 amino acids. CDR3 nucleotide sequence: TGTGCCAGCATGACAGGGTCTAACTATGGCTACACCTTC. Protein: CASMTGSNYGYTF.

This chain uses TRBV5-4 with TRBJ1-1, with D maybe TRBD1 (6 bases). The CDR3 totals 15 residues. CDR1 is SGHNT, CDR2 YYREEE, per germline (reference sequence). V was pared by 4 bases and J by 0 bases, with 13 bases between. CDR3 loop: CASSPDSPMNTEAFF. Here the CDR3 DNA reads TGTGCCAGCAGCCCGGACAGCCCCATGAACACTGAAGCTTTCTTT.

This clone was seen more than once but under ten times. This chain uses TRBV5-4 with TRBJ1-3; no definite D call. This CDR3 contains 12 residues. The germline V gene has CDR1 SGHNT and CDR2 YYREEE (reference sequence). The V end was cut by 1 base, the J end by 3 bases, with 2 bases between. Here the CDR3 reads CASSLFGNTIYF. The CDR3 nucleotides read TGTGCCAGCAGCTTGTTTGGAAACACCATATATTTT.

This chain uses TRBV5-4 with TRBJ2-3; 9 bases are a match to TRBD2. This CDR3 region has 17 residues. The trim removed 2 bases at V and 0 bases at J, leaving 7 bases unmatched. Germline assignment: CDR1 SGHNT and CDR2 YYREEE (reference sequence). The CDR3 sequence is CASSLLAGITSTDTQYF. The CDR3, as DNA: TGTGCCAGCAGCTTACTAGCGGGCATTACTAGCACAGATACGCAGTATTTT.

This clone appeared many times. The gene calls are TRBV25-1 and TRBJ2-7; the match to TRBD1 covers 10 bases. This CDR3 is built from 14 residues. Trimming cost V 3 bases and J 4 bases; bases outside gene matches: 3. CDR1 MGHDK and CDR2 SYGVNS come from the germline V gene. CDR3 amino acids: CASSDRDRGYEQYF. For the CDR3, the DNA is TGTGCCAGCAGTGACCGGGACAGGGGTTACGAGCAGTACTTC.

For the CDR3, the DNA is TGTGCCAGCGCGGGACGTCCCTACGAGCAGTACTTC. It yields the protein CASAGRPYEQYF. This chain links TRBV28 with TRBJ2-7, with a weak D call TRBD2 (6 bases). The CDR3 loop spans 12 amino acids. Germline assignment: CDR1 MDHEN and CDR2 SYDVKM. Trimming pared 8 bases from V and 2 bases from J, leaving 10 bases between.

As for this clone: It may be a read error: a sequence one base away is much more abundant. The chain uses TRBV30 and TRBJ1-1; perhaps TRBD1 as D (6 bases). The CDR3 loop spans 11 amino acids. Germline-derived CDR1 and CDR2 are GTSNPN and SVGIG (reference sequence). The CDR3 DNA reads TGTACCTGGAGGACGGGACACACGGCTTTCTTT. It yields the protein CTWRTGHTAFF.

V usage is TRBV4-3 and J usage is TRBJ1-2; 7 bases map to TRBD1. CDR3 length: 14 residues. The V and J ends lost 4 bases and 8 bases, in that order; junction bases with no gene match: 10. Germline V gene data show CDR1 as LGHNA and CDR2 as YSLEER. The CDR3 nucleotides read TGCGCCAGCAGCCCCTCCCGACAGGGCGGAGGCTACACCTTC. It yields the protein CASSPSRQGGGYTF.

This chain connects TRBV5-1 to TRBJ2-5; TRBD2 matches at 7 bases. CDR1 is SGHRS and CDR2 is YFSETQ in the germline V gene. This CDR3 is 19 amino acids long. Germline trimming cut 4 bases from V and 2 bases from J; bases unmatched to any gene: 20. The CDR3 DNA reads as TGCGCCAGCAGCCCTTACCCTTTGACTAGCCGGGAAATACAAGAGACCCAGTACTTC. Its translation: CASSPYPLTSREIQETQYF.

This chain joins TRBV2 and TRBJ1-2, with a weak D call TRBD1 (6 bases). The CDR3 sequence is 13 residues long. Germline lookup yields CDR1 SNHLY and CDR2 FYNNEI. In DNA, the CDR3 is TGTGTCGCCGCGGGGGGGCGAGGCTATGGCTACACCTTC. This translates into CVAAGGRGYGYTF.

The chain employs TRBV18 and TRBJ2-1; 10 bases are a match to TRBD1. V shed 6 bases, J shed 4 bases, and the junction held 6 bases outside the gene matches. The CDR3 is 15 amino acids. Germline loops: CDR1 KGHSH, CDR2 LQKENI. The CDR3 nucleotides are TGTGCCAGCTCCCGACAGGGGGCAACATACAATGAGCAGTTCTTC. Its translation is CASSRQGATYNEQFF.

This rearrangement joins TRBV29-1 to TRBJ2-1; no firm D call. Germline loops: CDR1 SQVTM, CDR2 ANQGSEA. This CDR3 region has 13 residues. V lost 7 bases to trimming and J lost 4 bases, with 14 bases between them. In DNA form, the CDR3 reads TGCAGCGCCAAGAAGGGCGATTACAATGAGCAGTTCTTC. It yields the protein CSAKKGDYNEQFF.

This clone was seen a few times. This chain uses TRBV11-3 with TRBJ1-2; 7 nucleotides align to TRBD1. Germline assignment: CDR1 SGHNT and CDR2 YENEEA. CDR3 length: 13 amino acids. J gave up 8 bases and V 5 bases, and 8 bases lay outside the gene matches. CDR3 nucleotide sequence: TGTGCCAGCAGCCTTCCGACAGGGCGCGGCTACACCTTC. This gives the protein CASSLPTGRGYTF.

The rearrangement joins TRBV6-1 to TRBJ2-3; 8 bases map to TRBD1. Germline values: CDR1 MNHNS, CDR2 SASEGT. V was pared by 2 bases and J by 4 bases, with 8 bases of the junction left unmatched. The CDR3 is 16 amino acids. CDR3 DNA sequence: TGTGCCAGCAGTGAATGGAAGGGACAGGTGTCAGATACGCAGTATTTT. It codes for CASSEWKGQVSDTQYF.

On this clone: A read error may explain this, as a much larger clone is one base away. The same CDR3 arises from other DNA sequences in this sample as well. V gene TRBV6-1 combines with J gene TRBJ2-7; D uncertain. The CDR3 runs 10 residues. The ends were cut back, 4 bases at V and 2 bases at J, with 0 bases in the middle. Germline CDR1 reads MNHNS; CDR2 reads SASEGT. In DNA, the CDR3 is TGTGCCAGCAGTGCCTACGAGCAGTACTTC. This gives the protein CASSAYEQYF.

The chain carries TRBV28 and TRBJ2-5; D may match TRBD1 or TRBD2 (5 bases each). CDR3 size: 12 residues. From germline, CDR1 is MDHEN and CDR2 SYDVKM. The V gene lost 6 bases and the J gene lost 10 bases, with 15 bases spanning the gap. The chain's CDR3 is CASSPWGSVQYF. The CDR3 DNA reads TGTGCCAGCAGCCCCTGGGGGTCGGTCCAGTACTTC.

Comments on this clone: A far larger clone is one nucleotide away, so this likely arose from a read error. The chain uses TRBV23-1 and TRBJ1-1, with D possibly being TRBD1 (6 bases). TRBV23-1 is annotated as an ORF whose role is uncertain. The CDR3 spans 15 residues. V was trimmed by 2 bases and J by 1 base, leaving 11 bases between them. The CDR3 nucleotides are TGCGCCAGCAGTCAAGGGAGACAGGAGAACACTGAAGCTTTCTTT. Translated: CASSQGRQENTEAFF.

This chain uses TRBV7-6 with TRBJ2-2, with 8 nucleotides matching TRBD1. This CDR3 contains 16 residues. Per the germline V gene, CDR1 is SGHVS and CDR2 is FNYEAQ. The ends lost 5 bases at V and 7 bases at J; junction bases unmatched: 12. The chain's CDR3 is CASSPFDRGMFGELFF. CDR3 DNA: TGTGCCAGCAGCCCATTTGACAGGGGAATGTTCGGGGAGCTGTTTTTT.

This sequence joins TRBV27 and TRBJ2-5; D may be TRBD1 (6 bases). The CDR3 has 15 amino acids. Per the germline V gene, CDR1 is MNHEY and CDR2 is SMNVEV (reference sequence). V gave up 6 bases and J gave up 2 bases, with 16 bases separating them. CDR3 loop: CASRPRTAPQETQYF. CDR3 nucleotides: TGTGCCAGCAGACCCCGGACAGCCCCTCAAGAGACCCAGTACTTC.

In its sample, this clone was seen many times. CDR3 residues: CASSIGTDSSYEQYF. The CDR3 DNA reads TGTGCCAGCAGTATAGGGACGGATAGCTCCTACGAGCAGTACTTC. V and J are TRBV27 and TRBJ2-7, with D possibly called TRBD1 or TRBD2 (5 bases each). CDR1 is MNHEY, CDR2 SMNVEV, per germline (reference sequence). The CDR3 is made up of 15 amino acids. Trimming stripped 5 bases from V and 0 bases from J, with 14 bases between.

The chain is built from TRBV11-2 and TRBJ2-5; D gene uncertain. This CDR3 spans 17 amino acids. The V and J ends lost 1 base and 4 bases respectively, with 19 bases between them. CDR1 is SGHAT, CDR2 FQNNGV, per germline. CDR3 in DNA: TGTGCCAGCAGCTTAGTTGGGGAAAGACGGTGGGGAGAGACCCAGTACTTC. As protein: CASSLVGERRWGETQYF.

This clone occurred a few times. V gene TRBV19 combines with J gene TRBJ1-2; 7 bases agree with TRBD1. Germline V gene sequence: CDR1 LNHDA, CDR2 SQIVND (reference sequence). CDR3 length: 13 amino acids. Germline trimming cut 8 bases from V and 3 bases from J; bases unmatched to any gene: 6. In nucleotides, the CDR3 is TGTGCCAGTGGCAGACAGGGCGACTATGGCTACACCTTC. It encodes CASGRQGDYGYTF.

The sample holds a few counts of this clone. V usage is TRBV5-4 and J usage is TRBJ1-1; TRBD1 is a possible D gene (5 bases). The CDR3 loop spans 14 amino acids. Germline V gene data show CDR1 as SGHNT and CDR2 as YYREEE (reference sequence). Deletions cut 3 bases from V and 1 base from J, with 10 bases between. The CDR3 coding sequence is TGTGCCAGCAGCTCGGGACGGTGGAACACTGAAGCTTTCTTT. Residues: CASSSGRWNTEAFF.

The rearrangement joins TRBV11-3 to TRBJ2-7; D tentatively reads TRBD1 or TRBD2 (5 bases each). The CDR3 covers 15 residues. Germline lookup yields CDR1 SGHNT and CDR2 YENEEA. Trimming took 9 bases from V and 6 from J, leaving 24 bases between them. In DNA, the CDR3 is TGTGCCAGTAGCCCTGGGGGTGAGCTCGGAGGCGAGCAGTACTTC. Protein sequence: CASSPGGELGGEQYF.

The J gene is TRBJ2-7, the V gene TRBV7-9; tentatively, D is TRBD1 (5 bases). Germline assignment: CDR1 SEHNR and CDR2 FQNEAQ (reference sequence). The CDR3 is 13 residues long. V was trimmed by 7 bases and J by 3 bases, leaving 13 bases between them. In DNA, the CDR3 is TGTGCCAGCAACAAACGACAGATCTACGAGCAGTACTTC. This translates into CASNKRQIYEQYF.

V and J are TRBV27 and TRBJ1-2; the D gene is possibly TRBD1 (6 bases). The germline CDR1 and CDR2 sequences are MNHEY and SMNVEV (reference sequence). V was pared by 5 bases and J by 7 bases, with 17 bases between. The CDR3 is made up of 14 amino acids. The CDR3 bases are TGTGCCAGCAGTGCCACTACAGGGACGAGTGGCTACACCTTC. Translation: CASSATTGTSGYTF.